These 20 T cell receptor beta chains originate from one sample sequenced in a study of OX40 agonist ivuxolimab in advanced cancers. Profiling relied on immunoSEQ multiplex PCR, and the TCRdb table lists in-frame clones only, not all of them. The sample consists of 73,000 or so clones, about 86% of them appearing once. The sample here was CD4+ or CD8+ T cells sorted from blood, taken in a trial of the OX40 agonist ivuxolimab. These receptors were collected from an adult with an advanced solid tumor such as melanoma, head and neck, liver or kidney cancer.

V usage is TRBV9 and J usage is TRBJ2-2; D is possibly TRBD1 (6 bases). This CDR3 comprises 15 residues. The germline V and J ends were trimmed by 3 bases and 0 bases, with 9 bases remaining between them. Germline V gene data show CDR1 as SGDLS and CDR2 as YYNGEE. CDR3 coding DNA: TGTGCCAGCAGCGCGGGGACAACGAACACCGGGGAGCTGTTTTTT. It codes for CASSAGTTNTGELFF. The variable domain in full, with the rest retrieved from reference TRBV9 and TRBJ2-2, is DSGVTQTPKHLITATGQRVTLRCSPRSGDLSVYWYQQSLDQGLQFLIQYYNGEERAKGNILERFSAQQFPDLHSELNLSSLELGDSALYFCASSAGTTNTGELFFGEGSRLTVL.

The rearrangement uses TRBV30 and TRBJ1-5; TRBD1 agrees at 8 bases. The CDR3 contains 14 residues. CDR1 and CDR2 (germline): GTSNPN, SVGIG (reference sequence). Unmatched junction bases numbered 4, after V lost 3 bases and J lost 3 bases. For the CDR3, the DNA is TGTGCCTGGAGCCGGACAGGGCTCAATCAGCCCCAGCATTTT. Translated: CAWSRTGLNQPQHF.

The chain uses TRBV19 and TRBJ1-1; possible D gene TRBD1, 5 bases. CDR3 length: 14 residues. V was cut by 3 bases and J by 5 bases, with 13 bases left in between. Germline CDR1 reads LNHDA; CDR2 reads SQIVND (reference sequence). The CDR3 coding sequence is TGTGCCAGTAGTATTCAGGGCCTCGGGACTGAAGCTTTCTTT. It yields the protein CASSIQGLGTEAFF.

The rearrangement links TRBV7-6 to TRBJ1-1; no clear D gene. The germline V gene has CDR1 SGHVS and CDR2 FNYEAQ. The CDR3 loop spans 13 amino acids. V shed 5 bases and J shed 0 bases, with 7 bases lying between them. The CDR3 DNA reads TGTGCCAGCAGCCCGTCAATGAACACTGAAGCTTTCTTT. Translating gives CASSPSMNTEAFF. Based on the CDR3 plus reference TRBV7-6 and TRBJ1-1, the full variable domain is GAGVSQSPRYKVTKRGQDVALRCDPISGHVSLYWYRQALGQGPEFLTYFNYEAQQDKSGLPNDRFSAERPEGSISTLTIQRTEQRDSAMYRCASSPSMNTEAFFGQGTRLTVV.

This clone occurred once. The V and J genes are TRBV18 and TRBJ1-1; D call uncertain. Germline V lookup: CDR1 KGHSH, CDR2 LQKENI. The CDR3 contains 14 residues. V lost 4 bases, J lost 8 bases, and 17 bases lay in between. CDR3 DNA: TGTGCCAGCTCACTACAGACGGCTACGGCGGAAGCTTTCTTT. This sequence encodes CASSLQTATAEAFF.

This clone was seen more than once but under ten times. The J gene is TRBJ2-7, the V gene TRBV5-8; either TRBD1 or TRBD2 may supply D (6 bases each). The CDR3 is made up of 14 amino acids. The germline V gene encodes CDR1 SGHTS and CDR2 YDEGEE. V lost 1 base and J 3 bases, leaving 11 bases between the germline ends. DNA of the CDR3: TGTGCCAGCAGCTTGTCGGGGGCCTTCTACGAGCAGTACTTC. As protein: CASSLSGAFYEQYF.

The sample holds one count of this clone. V usage is TRBV6-5 and J usage is TRBJ1-2; no clear D. This CDR3 comprises 13 residues. Germline V CDR1 and CDR2: MNHEY, SVGAGI. Between the trimmed V and J ends, which lost 4 bases and 8 bases, there was a span of 14 bases. This CDR3 is CASSSNQAGGYTF. CDR3 sequence (DNA): TGTGCCAGCAGTTCCAACCAGGCCGGCGGCTACACCTTC.

The CDR3 loop is CASSLAPGYLYEQYF. The DNA of the CDR3 is TGTGCCAGCAGCTTAGCACCCGGGTACTTATACGAGCAGTACTTC. The V call is TRBV7-2, the J call TRBJ2-7; no reliable D call. The CDR3 length is 15 residues. V dropped 0 bases and J dropped 4 bases, with 13 bases sitting between them. Germline V CDR1 and CDR2: SGHTA, FQGNSA. The variable domain in full, with the rest retrieved from reference TRBV7-2 and TRBJ2-7, is GAGVSQSPSNKVTEKGKDVELRCDPISGHTALYWYRQSLGQGLEFLIYFQGNSAPDKSGLPSDRFSAERTGGSVSTLTIQRTQQEDSAVYLCASSLAPGYLYEQYFGPGTRLTVT.

This sequence joins TRBV7-3 and TRBJ2-1, with D uncertain. Germline V gene sequence: CDR1 SGHTA, CDR2 FQGTGA. V lost 6 bases and J lost 4, with 16 bases in between. This CDR3 has 15 residues. CDR3 coding DNA: TGTGCCAGCAGTCGGACGGCTGTCGGATACAATGAGCAGTTCTTC. Amino acids: CASSRTAVGYNEQFF.

The chain couples TRBV7-6 to TRBJ2-5, with D unresolved. This CDR3 has 12 residues. The ends were cut back, 1 base at V and 5 bases at J, with 5 bases in the middle. Germline CDR1 reads SGHVS; CDR2 reads FNYEAQ. CDR3 in amino acids: CASSLGTETQYF. Here the CDR3 DNA reads TGTGCCAGCAGCTTAGGCACTGAGACCCAGTACTTC. Based on the CDR3 plus reference TRBV7-6 and TRBJ2-5, the full variable domain is GAGVSQSPRYKVTKRGQDVALRCDPISGHVSLYWYRQALGQGPEFLTYFNYEAQQDKSGLPNDRFSAERPEGSISTLTIQRTEQRDSAMYRCASSLGTETQYFGPGTRLLVL.

The rearrangement uses TRBV6-5 and TRBJ1-2; no reliable D call. CDR1 is MNHEY, CDR2 SVGAGI, per germline. CDR3 size: 14 residues. V lost 0 bases, J lost 0 bases, and 5 bases lay in between. The CDR3 DNA sequence: TGTGCCAGCAGTTACTCGGCTTCTAACTATGGCTACACCTTC. It is translated as CASSYSASNYGYTF.

This chain uses TRBV29-1 with TRBJ1-1; D is unclear. The germline V and J ends were trimmed by 6 bases and 2 bases, with 16 bases remaining between them. The CDR3 runs 14 residues. Looked up from germline, CDR1 is SQVTM and CDR2 is ANQGSEA. The CDR3 spells CSVSSYRRNTEAFF. Written as DNA, the CDR3 is TGCAGCGTCTCCTCGTATAGGCGAAACACTGAAGCTTTCTTT.

The chain joins TRBV7-9 to TRBJ1-5; no firm D call. From germline, CDR1 is SEHNR and CDR2 FQNEAQ (reference sequence). The CDR3 has 12 residues. V lost 2 bases and J lost 5, with 4 bases in between. The DNA for the CDR3 is TGTGCCAGCAGCTTACGTGATCAGCCCCAGCATTTT. Translating it yields CASSLRDQPQHF. Based on the CDR3 plus reference TRBV7-9 and TRBJ1-5, the full variable domain is DTGVSQNPRHKITKRGQNVTFRCDPISEHNRLYWYRQTLGQGPEFLTYFQNEAQLEKSRLLSDRFSAERPKGSFSTLEIQRTEQGDSAMYLCASSLRDQPQHFGDGTRLSIL.

V is TRBV12-5 and J is TRBJ2-2; TRBD1 might be the D (8 bases). Germline CDR1 is LGHNT and CDR2 is FRNRAP. V was clipped by 4 bases and J by 5 bases, with 20 bases between them. The CDR3 runs to 17 residues. CDR3 in amino acids: CASGSGYGQGGTGELFF. The CDR3 DNA reads as TGTGCTAGTGGTTCGGGATATGGACAGGGAGGGACCGGGGAGCTGTTTTTT. Combining the CDR3 with reference TRBV12-5 and TRBJ2-2 gives the whole variable domain DARVTQTPRHKVTEMGQEVTMRCQPILGHNTVFWYRQTMMQGLELLAYFRNRAPLDDSGMPKDRFSAEMPDATLATLKIQPSEPRDSAVYFCASGSGYGQGGTGELFFGEGSRLTVL.

This clone was detected ten times or more. The genes are TRBV7-2 and TRBJ1-2; D is undetermined. V was shortened by 0 bases and J by 2 bases, with 10 bases between the two germline ends. The germline V gene encodes CDR1 SGHTA and CDR2 FQGNSA. The CDR3 runs to 15 residues. The CDR3 sequence: CASSLAEGFNYGYTF. The CDR3, as DNA: TGTGCCAGCAGCTTAGCAGAAGGTTTCAACTATGGCTACACCTTC.

Turning to this clone: Within the sample, other DNA sequences also encode this same CDR3. CDR3 in amino acids: CASVGDPLYGYTF. The CDR3 DNA follows: TGTGCTAGCGTGGGGGATCCCTTGTATGGCTACACCTTC. V is TRBV27 and J is TRBJ1-2; tentatively, D is TRBD1 (5 bases). This CDR3 comprises 13 residues. Germline assignment: CDR1 MNHEY and CDR2 SMNVEV (reference sequence).

The CDR3, as DNA: TGTGCCAGCAGCGTAACCCCAGGGGCGAACACTGAAGCTTTCTTT. Amino acid sequence: CASSVTPGANTEAFF. V usage is TRBV9 and J usage is TRBJ1-1; D may be TRBD1 (6 bases). The germline CDR1 and CDR2 sequences are SGDLS and YYNGEE. The CDR3 spans 15 residues. Trimming shortened V by 1 base and J by 1 base, and 11 bases separated the two germline ends.

The chain employs TRBV9 and TRBJ1-1, with TRBD1 identical over 7 bases. This CDR3 region has 14 residues. With 3 bases clipped from V and 7 bases from J, the junction kept 9 bases outside the gene matches. Germline loops: CDR1 SGDLS, CDR2 YYNGEE. The CDR3 DNA follows: TGTGCCAGCAGCGCCCCGGGACAGAGGGGTGAAGCTTTCTTT. This sequence encodes CASSAPGQRGEAFF.

The chain uses TRBV2 and TRBJ2-2; TRBD1 agrees at 8 bases. J gave up 7 bases and V 6 bases, and 1 base lay outside the gene matches. This CDR3 has 12 amino acids. Germline V gene sequence: CDR1 SNHLY, CDR2 FYNNEI. This CDR3 reads CASRQGVGELFF. The DNA of the CDR3 is TGTGCCAGCAGACAGGGGGTCGGGGAGCTGTTTTTT.

The chain is built from TRBV7-9 and TRBJ1-2; 8 nucleotides align to TRBD1. Germline loops: CDR1 SEHNR, CDR2 FQNEAQ (reference sequence). Germline trimming cut 7 bases from V and 3 bases from J; bases unmatched to any gene: 10. The CDR3 runs to 15 residues. CDR3 amino acids: CASTELDRADYGYTF. The DNA for the CDR3 is TGTGCCAGCACCGAGTTGGACAGGGCTGACTATGGCTACACCTTC.